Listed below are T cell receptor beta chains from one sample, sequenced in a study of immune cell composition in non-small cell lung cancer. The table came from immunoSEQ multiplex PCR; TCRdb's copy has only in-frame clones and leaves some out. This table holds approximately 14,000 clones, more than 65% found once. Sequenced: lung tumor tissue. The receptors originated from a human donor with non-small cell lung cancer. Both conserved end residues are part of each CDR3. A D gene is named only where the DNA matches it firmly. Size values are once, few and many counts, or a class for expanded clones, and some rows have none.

TGTGCCAGCAAAGCAAGGACAGCGAACACCGGGGAGCTGTTTTTT	CASKARTANTGELFF	TRBJ2-2	TRBV6-5	-	15	-
TGTGCCAGCTCACCACGGGCAGGGACTAACAATGAGCAGTTCTTC	CASSPRAGTNNEQFF	TRBJ2-1	TRBV18	-	15	TRBD2
TGTGCTAGTGGTTTGGGTCTAGCGGGAGATGCCTACAATGAGCAGTTCTTC	CASGLGLAGDAYNEQFF	TRBJ2-1	TRBV12-5	-	17	TRBD2
TGTGCCAGCAGCCCAATTAACCAAGCTAGCGGGAGTTTCAATGAGCAGTTCTTC	CASSPINQASGSFNEQFF	TRBJ2-1	TRBV7-2	-	18	TRBD2
TGTGCCTGGAAAAGGGCGGGGCTCGTGAACTATGGCTACACCTTC	CAWKRAGLVNYGYTF	TRBJ1-2	TRBV30	medium-sized	15	-
TGTGCCAGCAGCTTAGTTGGGGCTAGTGAAAACATTCAGTACTTC	CASSLVGASENIQYF	TRBJ2-4	TRBV7-8	-	15	-
TGCGCCAGCACCCGCGGGGGAGGGGGGACTGAAGCTTTCTTT	CASTRGGGGTEAFF	TRBJ1-1	TRBV5-1	-	14	-
TGTGCCAGTAGTATAAGCAGGGTCACCCGCATGAACACTGAAGCTTTCTTT	CASSISRVTRMNTEAFF	TRBJ1-1	TRBV19	-	17	-
TGTGCCAGCAGTATCTATCGGGACACAGATACGCAGTATTTT	CASSIYRDTDTQYF	TRBJ2-3	TRBV9	medium-sized	14	-
TGTGCCTCCTGGGGAGTTCCAGCGGGGAGCTCCTACAATGAGCAGTTCTTC	CASWGVPAGSSYNEQFF	TRBJ2-1	TRBV27	-	17	TRBD2
TGCAGCGTTGTGGGGGCACGGGACAGGGGCCCTGAAGCTTTCTTT	CSVVGARDRGPEAFF	TRBJ1-1	TRBV29-1	-	15	TRBD1
TGTGCCAGCAGATCCCGGCGGGACAGGGGGCGTTTCTCGACAGATACGCAGTATTTT	CASRSRRDRGRFSTDTQYF	TRBJ2-3	TRBV28	-	19	TRBD1
TGCAGCGTTTTAGGGACAGGGAAGTCCGGAGGCTATGGCTACACCTTC	CSVLGTGKSGGYGYTF	TRBJ1-2	TRBV29-1	-	16	TRBD1
TGCGCCAGCAGCCAAGAACCGACTAGCGGGGGGTTACATTCCTACGAGCAGTACTTC	CASSQEPTSGGLHSYEQYF	TRBJ2-7	TRBV4-3	-	19	TRBD2
TGTGCCAGCTCCCCTAGCGGGGGAAGCTCCTACGAGCAGTACTTC	CASSPSGGSSYEQYF	TRBJ2-7	TRBV18	-	15	TRBD2
TGTGCCAGTAGGGGTTTAGGGTCCTACAATGAGCAGTTCTTC	CASRGLGSYNEQFF	TRBJ2-1	TRBV2	-	14	-
TGCGCCAGCAGCTTGGAGGGGGTCGAAGCTTTCTTT	CASSLEGVEAFF	TRBJ1-1	TRBV5-1	-	12	-
TGTGCCATTTCCGGGACAGAACACAATGAGCAGTTCTTC	CAISGTEHNEQFF	TRBJ2-1	TRBV10-3	-	13	TRBD1
TGTGCCAGCAGAGACAGGGCCGAGAGGAGGAATGAGCAGTTCTTC	CASRDRAERRNEQFF	TRBJ2-1	TRBV2	-	15	TRBD1
TGTGCCAGCAGTGAATACAGGCTCCACTCACCCCTCCACTTT	CASSEYRLHSPLHF	TRBJ1-6	TRBV25-1	-	14	-
TGTGCCAGCAGCGTAAGACCGGGGGAGAATCAGCCCCAGCATTTT	CASSVRPGENQPQHF	TRBJ1-5	TRBV9	-	15	-
TGTGCCATCGGGAGAACTAGCGGGGGAGGCACAGATACGCAGTATTTT	CAIGRTSGGGTDTQYF	TRBJ2-3	TRBV10-3	-	16	TRBD2
TGTGCCAGCAGCTTGAGAGGCCTGAACACTGAAGCTTTCTTT	CASSLRGLNTEAFF	TRBJ1-1	TRBV7-9	few	14	-
TGTGCCAGCAGCCTCCAGGCGGGCAGGGGATCCCGTAATGGCTACACCTTC	CASSLQAGRGSRNGYTF	TRBJ1-2	TRBV7-2	few	17	-